The 7 T cell receptor beta chains presented below share a single source sample, sequenced in a study of blood T cell repertoires in COVID-19. Measured with immunoSEQ multiplex PCR; TCRdb has only the in-frame clones, and not every one. The sample has approximately 300,000 clones, 85% to 90% seen once; the top ten hold 1%. What was sequenced was peripheral blood. The origin of the receptors is a woman aged 40 to 50 with COVID-19, enrolled during active disease.

The chain carries TRBV6-2 or TRBV6-3 and TRBJ2-6; 9 nucleotides line up with TRBD1. Germline V lookup: CDR1 MNHEY, CDR2 SVGEGT. Trimming cost V 5 bases and J 2 bases; bases outside gene matches: 10. This CDR3 spans 18 amino acids. This chain's CDR3 is CASSPRTGENPGANVLTF. The CDR3 coding sequence is TGTGCCAGCAGTCCGAGGACAGGGGAGAACCCTGGGGCCAACGTCCTGACTTTC.

This sequence joins TRBV9 and TRBJ1-1; 9 positions match TRBD1. V trimming: 4 bases; J trimming: 0 bases; junction bases outside the gene matches: 4. CDR3 length: 15 amino acids. CDR1 and CDR2 from the germline V gene are SGDLS and YYNGEE. The CDR3 spells CASSSRTGVNTEAFF. The CDR3 region has the DNA TGTGCCAGCAGCTCCCGGACAGGGGTGAACACTGAAGCTTTCTTT.

To note about this clone: Within the sample, other DNA sequences also encode this same CDR3. The chain is built from TRBV4-3 and TRBJ1-3; D is undetermined. Germline values: CDR1 LGHNA, CDR2 YSLEER. The CDR3 runs 13 residues. With 0 bases removed from V and 4 bases from J, the gap between germline ends came to 4 bases. This chain's CDR3 is CASSQDRGNTIYF. The CDR3 region has the DNA TGCGCCAGCAGCCAAGACAGGGGAAACACCATATATTTT.

The gene calls are TRBV6-2 or TRBV6-3 and TRBJ1-4; tentatively, D is TRBD1 (6 bases). CDR1 MNHEY and CDR2 SVGEGT come from the germline V gene. The CDR3 spans 15 residues. V was trimmed by 5 bases and J by 7 bases, leaving 17 bases between them. The CDR3 DNA reads TGTGCCAGCAGTCCACTTGATGGGGGCTTTGAAAAACTGTTTTTT. Protein: CASSPLDGGFEKLFF.

The CDR3 reads CASSHMETMEGNSPLHF. The DNA for the CDR3 is TGTGCCAGCAGCCACATGGAGACCATGGAAGGAAATTCACCCCTCCACTTT. The chain uses TRBV14 and TRBJ1-6; D is ambiguous. Germline-derived CDR1 and CDR2 are SGHDN and FVKESK. V lost 3 bases and J 7 bases, leaving 19 bases between the germline ends. The CDR3 contains 17 residues.

V and J are TRBV6-5 and TRBJ1-2; D might be TRBD1 (5 bases). Trimming took off 2 bases at V and 8 bases at J, with 12 bases between the two ends. Per the germline V gene, CDR1 is MNHEY and CDR2 is SVGAGI. This CDR3 is 13 amino acids long. CDR3 in DNA: TGTGCCAGCAGTTACCTGGGGCAAGAAGGCTACACCTTC. Translating gives CASSYLGQEGYTF.

This sequence joins TRBV4-1 and TRBJ2-1, with a weak D call TRBD2 (6 bases). Trimming cost V 6 bases and J 1 base, with 16 bases left between them. This CDR3 contains 16 residues. The germline V gene encodes CDR1 MGHRA and CDR2 YSYEKL. The CDR3 DNA reads as TGCGCCAGCAGTGCTTTTTGGGGGGTATCCTACAATGAGCAGTTCTTC. Translating it yields CASSAFWGVSYNEQFF.